The TCR beta chain under discussion was sequenced for a study of T cells in Graves' hyperthyroidism and ophthalmopathy. Study-wide points: Before onset, ophthalmopathy was predicted by the model a median around 6 months earlier. From stable hyperthyroidism, ophthalmopathy was set apart by a 13 V-J model.

The V and J ends lost 0 bases and 2 bases respectively, with 11 bases between them. Germline CDR1 and CDR2: GTSNPN and SVGIG (reference sequence). The CDR3 covers 14 residues. This clonotype was observed many times. The antigen remains unidentified. Amplification targeted TCR beta CDR3 regions from RNA transcripts. The primer set for the first-round RT-PCR of the TCR CDR3 was HTBI. TCRdb reprocessed the multiplex PCR reads via MiXCR and lists one record per CDR3 protein. Of about 640,000 distinct CDR3 sequences listed, approximately 14% are singletons. The chain carries TRBV30 and TRBJ2-7, with no clear D. The TCR comes from a woman between 50 and 59 years old with Graves' ophthalmopathy. Sequencing was performed on blood. CDR3 loop: CAWSVGPRTYEQYF. The DNA of the CDR3 is TGTGCCTGGAGTGTGGGCCCCCGGACCTACGAGCAGTACTTC.